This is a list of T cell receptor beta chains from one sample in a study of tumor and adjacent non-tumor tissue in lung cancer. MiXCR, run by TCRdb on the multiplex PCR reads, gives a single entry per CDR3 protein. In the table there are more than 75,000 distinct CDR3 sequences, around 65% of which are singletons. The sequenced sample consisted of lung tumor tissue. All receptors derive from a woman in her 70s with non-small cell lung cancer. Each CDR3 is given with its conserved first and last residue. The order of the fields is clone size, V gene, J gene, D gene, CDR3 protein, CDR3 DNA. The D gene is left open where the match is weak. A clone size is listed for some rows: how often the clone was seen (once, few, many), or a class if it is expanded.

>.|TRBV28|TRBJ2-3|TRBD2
CASSPHPGTSGRTVTDTQYF
TGTGCCAGCAGTCCTCATCCCGGGACTAGCGGGAGGACCGTCACAGATACGCAGTATTTT
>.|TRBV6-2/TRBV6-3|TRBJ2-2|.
CASSLRDLWANTGELFF
TGTGCCAGCAGTCTCCGCGATCTGTGGGCGAACACCGGGGAGCTGTTTTTT
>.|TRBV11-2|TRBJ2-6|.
CASSLVSMTGANVLTF
TGTGCCAGCAGCTTAGTTAGCATGACTGGGGCCAACGTCCTGACTTTC
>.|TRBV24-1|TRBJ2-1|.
CATTPSLSGRCSYNEQLF
TGTGCCACCACCCCATCTTTGTCTGGAAGATGCTCCTACAATGAGCAGCTCTTC
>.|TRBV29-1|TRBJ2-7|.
CSVRPIATYEQYF
TGCAGCGTTAGGCCTATCGCCACCTACGAGCAGTACTTC
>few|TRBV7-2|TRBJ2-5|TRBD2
CACSSGNQETQYF
TGTGCCTGCTCTAGCGGGAACCAAGAGACCCAGTACTTC
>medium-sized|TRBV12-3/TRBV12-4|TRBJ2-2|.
CASSLRQTGELFF
TGTGCCAGCAGTTTAAGACAAACCGGGGAGCTGTTTTTT
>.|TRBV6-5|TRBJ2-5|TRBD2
CANSRGLAAPEETQYF
TGTGCCAACAGTCGCGGACTAGCGGCGCCCGAAGAGACCCAGTACTTC
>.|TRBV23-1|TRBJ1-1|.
CASSQLPDTLNTEAFF
TGCGCCAGCAGTCAATTGCCGGACACGTTGAACACTGAAGCTTTCTTT
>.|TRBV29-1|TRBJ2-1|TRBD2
CSVEYWLAADNEQFF
TGCAGCGTTGAATATTGGCTAGCGGCCGACAATGAACAGTTCTTC
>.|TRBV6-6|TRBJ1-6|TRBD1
CTSSTGTGLSSLHF
TGTACCAGCAGCACCGGGACAGGGTTATCATCCCTCCACTTT
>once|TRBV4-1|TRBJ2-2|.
CVIRIVGDTGELFF
TGCGTCATCAGAATAGTGGGAGACACCGGGGAGCTGTTTTTT
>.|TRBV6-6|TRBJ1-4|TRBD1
CASSYRTRGQGDEKLFF
TGTGCCAGCAGTTACCGAACCAGGGGACAGGGAGATGAAAAACTGTTTTTT
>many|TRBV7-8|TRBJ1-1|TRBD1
CASSFGQAWGLTEAFF
TGTGCCAGCAGCTTTGGACAGGCCTGGGGCCTCACTGAAGCTTTCTTT
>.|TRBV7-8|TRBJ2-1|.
CTSNLDGPLDEQFF
TGTACCAGTAACTTGGATGGACCTTTGGATGAGCAGTTCTTC
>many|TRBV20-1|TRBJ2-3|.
CSARDLVSASTDTQYF
TGCAGTGCTAGAGATCTTGTTAGCGCTAGCACAGATACGCAGTATTTT
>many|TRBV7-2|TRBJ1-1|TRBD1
CASSLHQGANEAFF
TGTGCCAGCAGCTTACATCAGGGGGCGAATGAAGCTTTCTTT
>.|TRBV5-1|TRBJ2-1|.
CASSTSVTNYNKQFF
TGCGCCAGCAGCACCTCCGTGACAAACTACAATAAGCAATTCTTC
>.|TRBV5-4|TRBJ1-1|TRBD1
CAGSLEQGPEAFF
TGCGCCGGCAGCTTGGAACAGGGGCCCGAAGCTTTCTTT
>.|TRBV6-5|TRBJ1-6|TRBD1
CASSYRGQAYNSPLHF
TGTGCCAGCAGTTACAGAGGACAGGCCTATAATTCACCCCTCCACTTT
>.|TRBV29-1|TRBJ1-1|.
CIVEDRFLKKGAFF
TGCATCGTTGAGGATAGATTCTTGAAAAAGGGAGCGTTCTTT
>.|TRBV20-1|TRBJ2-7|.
CSASHIGTLYSTYEQYF
TGCAGTGCTTCCCATATCGGGACCCTATATTCCACTTACGAGCAGTACTTC
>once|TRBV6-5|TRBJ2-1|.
CASSYSTTNEHFF
TGTGCCAGCAGTTACAGTACAACCAATGAGCATTTCTTC
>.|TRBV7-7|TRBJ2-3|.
CVSSLLPHSTRTDTQYF
TGTGTTAGCAGCCTCCTCCCCCACTCTACTCGCACAGATACGCAGTATTTT
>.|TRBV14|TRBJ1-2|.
CASSKDRIGTIFYDYTF
TGTGCCAGCAGCAAAGATAGGATCGGGACAATTTTCTATGACTACACCTTC
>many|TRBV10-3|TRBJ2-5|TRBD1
CAISQGASETQYF
TGTGCCATCAGTCAGGGGGCTTCGGAGACCCAGTACTTC
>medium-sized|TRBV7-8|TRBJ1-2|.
CASSIGASYGYTF
TGTGCCAGCAGCATTGGGGCCTCCTATGGCTACACCTTC
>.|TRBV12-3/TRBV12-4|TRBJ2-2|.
CACSLRQGRTGELFF
TGTGCCTGCAGTTTAAGGCAGGGGCGAACAGGGGAGCTGTTTTTT
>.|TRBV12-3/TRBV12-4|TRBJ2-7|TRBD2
CARGISGSSYEQYF
TGTGCCAGAGGTATTAGCGGGAGTTCCTACGAGCAGTACTTC
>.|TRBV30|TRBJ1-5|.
CAWSVQDTIQFGVMTQHF
TGTGCCTGGAGTGTACAGGACACCATTCAGTTCGGCGTAATGACCCAGCATTTT
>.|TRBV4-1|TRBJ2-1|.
CASSRGQSSYNKQFF
TGCGCCAGCAGCCGAGGTCAGAGTTCCTACAATAAGCAGTTCTTC